The clone carrying this T cell receptor (beta chain) was detected ten times or more. Its antigen remains unknown. Quantitative 5'-RACE was performed with molecular barcodes, and it yielded the TCR beta libraries. TCRdb reprocessed the 5' RACE reads with MiXCR, giving one entry per CDR3 protein. The sample includes about 260,000 distinct CDR3 sequences, more than 20% seen only once; the top ten take roughly 0.6%. This sample stems from a study of CD8 T cells in ankylosing spondylitis. Germline CDR1 and CDR2: DFQATT and SNEGSKA (reference sequence). V gave up 3 bases and J gave up 8 bases; unmatched junction bases: 9. The CDR3 runs 14 residues. Study conclusions and caveats: According to the report, clones linked to the disease were significantly enriched in matched synovial fluid samples taken from ankylosing spondylitis patients. Relatively rare in peripheral blood, disease-linked clones were also CD8+. Roughly eight highly homologous variants made up a TCR beta motif that seemed to typify ankylosing spondylitis blood.

The TCR originated in a male donor with ankylosing spondylitis or in good health (not recorded which). The J gene is TRBJ2-1, the V gene TRBV20-1, with 8 bases lining up with TRBD2. The specimen sequenced was blood, either unsorted or a sorted T cell fraction (not recorded which). CDR3 sequence reads: CSASPGGGSHEQFF. The CDR3 DNA is TGCAGTGCTAGTCCGGGGGGGGGCTCCCATGAGCAGTTCTTC.